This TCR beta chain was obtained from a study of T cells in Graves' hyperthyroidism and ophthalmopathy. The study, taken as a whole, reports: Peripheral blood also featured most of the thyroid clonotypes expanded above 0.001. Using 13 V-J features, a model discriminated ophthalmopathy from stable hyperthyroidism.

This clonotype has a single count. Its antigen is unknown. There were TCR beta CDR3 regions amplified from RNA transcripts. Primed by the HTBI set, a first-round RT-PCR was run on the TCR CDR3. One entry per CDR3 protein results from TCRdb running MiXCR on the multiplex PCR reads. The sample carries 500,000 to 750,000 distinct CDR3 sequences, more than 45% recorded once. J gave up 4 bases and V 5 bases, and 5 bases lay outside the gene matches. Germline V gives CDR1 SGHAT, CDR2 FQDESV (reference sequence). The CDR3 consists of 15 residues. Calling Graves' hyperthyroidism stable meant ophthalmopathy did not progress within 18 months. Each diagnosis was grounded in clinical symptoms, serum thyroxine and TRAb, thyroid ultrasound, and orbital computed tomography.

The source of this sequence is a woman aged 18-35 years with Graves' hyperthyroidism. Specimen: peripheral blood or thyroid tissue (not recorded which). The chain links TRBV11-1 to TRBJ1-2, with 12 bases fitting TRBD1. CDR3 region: CASSLPGQGAYGYTF. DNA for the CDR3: TGTGCCAGCAGCCTGCCGGGACAGGGGGCCTATGGCTACACCTTC.